This T cell receptor (beta chain) was sequenced in a study of blood T cell repertoires in COVID-19. The overall study: Sources were T cells, B-cell-depleted T cells, or PBMCs; the material itself was cDNA or gDNA.

Per the germline V gene, CDR1 is SEHNR and CDR2 is FQNEAQ (reference sequence). Trimming left V 3 bases short and J 2 bases short, with 14 bases between. This CDR3 contains 16 residues. Method: immunoSEQ multiplex PCR; TCRdb's copy keeps in-frame clones and lacks some. The table has some 200,000 clones, about four fifths seen once. This chain uses TRBV7-9 with TRBJ2-1, with D maybe TRBD2 (5 bases). This TCR was sampled from a woman aged 30 to 39 who had recovered from COVID-19. The sequenced sample consisted of peripheral blood. CDR3 sequence reads: CASSFEGSLAYNEQFF. Here the CDR3 DNA reads TGTGCCAGCAGCTTCGAAGGGAGTCTTGCCTACAATGAGCAGTTCTTC.